This TCR beta chain was found in a study of blood T cell repertoires in COVID-19. About the study: Some COVID-19 samples were acute and others convalescent; all came from the United States, Italy and Spain. The cDNA or gDNA used as material had been derived from T cells, B-cell-depleted T cells, or PBMCs.

The germline V gene has CDR1 LNHNV and CDR2 YYDKDF (reference sequence). V shed 3 bases, J shed 8 bases, and the junction held 9 bases outside the gene matches. The CDR3 extends over 14 amino acids. Original data processing: Nucleated cell counts were estimated from reference gene primer amplification. The protocol was immunoSEQ multiplex PCR, while the TCRdb copy is restricted to in-frame clones and leaves out a portion. V and J calls and clone size are those listed in that table; D and trimming were worked out from the DNA. The repertoire holds 55,000 to 70,000 clones, with around nine tenths as singletons.

The sample comprised peripheral blood. This rearrangement joins TRBV15 to TRBJ1-2; TRBD1 aligns across 7 bases. The receptor was isolated from a woman in her forties or fifties with active or convalescent COVID-19. CDR3 region: CATSRPQGLWGYTF. CDR3 nucleotides: TGTGCCACCAGCAGGCCACAGGGGCTGTGGGGCTACACCTTC.